What follows are 8 T cell receptor beta chains derived from one specimen sequenced in a study of Graves' ophthalmopathy and Graves' hyperthyroidism. The authors amplified TCR beta CDR3 regions, and they did so from RNA transcripts for repertoire sequencing. An initial RT-PCR round employing HTBI primers preceded a second-round multiplex PCR. TCRdb used MiXCR to reprocess the multiplex PCR reads, holding one entry per CDR3 protein. Seen here are some 370,000 distinct CDR3 sequences, about 18% observed once, and the top ten hold approximately 2.4%. Sequenced: peripheral blood. Receptor source: an adult woman with stable Graves' hyperthyroidism.

This clonotype has at least ten counts. V and J are TRBV28 and TRBJ2-7; TRBD1 is a possible D gene (5 bases). The CDR3 length is 15 residues. Germline V gene lookup returns CDR1 MDHEN and CDR2 SYDVKM. With 3 bases removed from V and 2 bases from J, the gap between germline ends came to 14 bases. CDR3 nucleotide sequence: TGTGCCAGCAGTTTGTGGGGCACTAAGACCTACGAGCAGTACTTC. This encodes CASSLWGTKTYEQYF.

This chain uses TRBV5-5 with TRBJ1-3; D is unresolved. V was clipped by 0 bases and J by 1 base, with 11 bases between them. Germline CDR1 and CDR2: SGHKS and YYEKEE (reference sequence). The CDR3 has 16 amino acids. The CDR3 here is CASSLAHTDSGNTIYF. The CDR3 bases are TGTGCCAGCAGCTTGGCTCACACCGATTCTGGAAACACCATATATTTT.

This clonotype was detected many times. The V call is TRBV4-1, the J call TRBJ2-7, with D possibly being TRBD1 (6 bases). The CDR3 length is 15 residues. V lost 3 bases and J 7 bases, leaving 19 bases between the germline ends. Germline loops: CDR1 MGHRA, CDR2 YSYEKL. CDR3 residues: CASSQRPGTPLEQYF. As DNA, the CDR3 is TGCGCCAGCAGCCAGCGACCCGGGACACCCTTGGAGCAGTACTTC.

This clonotype was recorded many times. The chain carries TRBV2 and TRBJ2-5; D is unclear. The V gene lost 6 bases and the J gene lost 3 bases, with 8 bases spanning the gap. The CDR3 is 12 residues long. The V gene's germline CDR1 is SNHLY and CDR2 FYNNEI. CDR3 in DNA: TGTGCCAGCAGGAACTCGAAAGAGACCCAGTACTTC. This translates into CASRNSKETQYF.

This clonotype appeared many times. J is TRBJ1-2 and V is TRBV29-1; the D is unclear. Trimming removed 4 bases at V and 6 bases at J, with 6 bases between. The CDR3 extends over 10 amino acids. Germline lookup yields CDR1 SQVTM and CDR2 ANQGSEA. CDR3 loop: CSVVEDGYTF. The CDR3 DNA follows: TGCAGCGTTGTGGAGGATGGCTACACCTTC.

Ten or more counts support this clonotype. The chain uses TRBV4-2 and TRBJ2-7; TRBD2 agrees at 7 bases. The CDR3 covers 16 residues. V lost 2 bases and J lost 7; bases outside the gene matches: 14. Germline V CDR1 and CDR2: LGHNA, YNFKEQ. The CDR3 DNA is TGTGCCAGCAGCCAAAGGCGGGCTAGCGGCCGCGTAGAGCAGTACTTC. Its translation: CASSQRRASGRVEQYF.

The CDR3, as DNA: TGTGCCACTTTAAACCACGCTGAAGCTTTCTTT. The encoded protein is CATLNHAEAFF. The J gene is TRBJ1-1, the V gene TRBV6-1, with D hard to call. Germline assignment: CDR1 MNHNS and CDR2 SASEGT. V was cut by 10 bases and J by 6 bases, with 12 bases left in between. The length of the CDR3 is 11 residues.

The chain couples TRBV28 to TRBJ2-7; 7 bases are shared with TRBD1. J gave up 3 bases and V 5 bases, and 7 bases lay outside the gene matches. Germline-derived CDR1 and CDR2 are MDHEN and SYDVKM. This CDR3 has 14 amino acids. The DNA for the CDR3 is TGTGCCAGCAGTATCCAGACAGGGAACTACGAGCAGTACTTC. It specifies CASSIQTGNYEQYF.